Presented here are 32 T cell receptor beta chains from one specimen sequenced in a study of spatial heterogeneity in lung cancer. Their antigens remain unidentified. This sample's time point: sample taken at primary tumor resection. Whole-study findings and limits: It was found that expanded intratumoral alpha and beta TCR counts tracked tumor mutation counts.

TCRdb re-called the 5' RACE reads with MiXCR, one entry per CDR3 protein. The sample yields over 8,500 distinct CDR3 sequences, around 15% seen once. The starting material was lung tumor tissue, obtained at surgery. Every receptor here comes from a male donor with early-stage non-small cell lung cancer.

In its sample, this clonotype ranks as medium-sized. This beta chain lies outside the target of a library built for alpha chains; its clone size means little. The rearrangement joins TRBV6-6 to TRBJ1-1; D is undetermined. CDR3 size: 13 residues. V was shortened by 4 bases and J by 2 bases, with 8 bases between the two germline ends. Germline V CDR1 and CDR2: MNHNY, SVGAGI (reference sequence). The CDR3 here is CASSSAVNTEAFF. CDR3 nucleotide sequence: TGTGCCAGCAGTTCAGCAGTTAACACTGAAGCTTTCTTT.

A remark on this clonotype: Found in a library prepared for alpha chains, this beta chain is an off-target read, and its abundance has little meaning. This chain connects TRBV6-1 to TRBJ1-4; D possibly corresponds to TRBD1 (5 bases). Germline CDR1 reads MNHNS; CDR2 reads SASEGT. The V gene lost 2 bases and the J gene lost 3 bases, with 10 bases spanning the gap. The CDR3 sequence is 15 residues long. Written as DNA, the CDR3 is TGTGCCAGCAGTGAACTCGGGGGATCTAATGAAAAACTGTTTTTT. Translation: CASSELGGSNEKLFF.

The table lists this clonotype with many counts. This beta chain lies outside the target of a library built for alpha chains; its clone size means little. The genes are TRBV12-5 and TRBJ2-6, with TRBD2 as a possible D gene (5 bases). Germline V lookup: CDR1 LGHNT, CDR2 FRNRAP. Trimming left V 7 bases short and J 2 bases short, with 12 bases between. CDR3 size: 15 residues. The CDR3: CASAQDSPGANVLTF. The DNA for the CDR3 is TGTGCTAGTGCCCAGGACTCTCCTGGGGCCAACGTCCTGACTTTC.

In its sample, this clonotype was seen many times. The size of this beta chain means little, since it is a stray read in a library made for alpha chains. CDR3 amino acids: CASSLAGAAGNTIYF. The CDR3 DNA sequence: TGTGCCAGCAGTTTAGCCGGGGCAGCCGGAAACACCATATATTTT. V usage is TRBV12-3 or TRBV12-4 and J usage is TRBJ1-3, with D tentatively TRBD1 (5 bases). The CDR3 sequence is 15 residues long. V was clipped by 0 bases and J by 4 bases, with 10 bases between them.

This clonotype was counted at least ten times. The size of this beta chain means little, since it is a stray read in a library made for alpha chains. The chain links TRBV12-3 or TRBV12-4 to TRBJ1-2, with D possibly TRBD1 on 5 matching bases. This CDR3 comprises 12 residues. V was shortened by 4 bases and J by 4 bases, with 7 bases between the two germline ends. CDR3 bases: TGTGCCAGCAGTTACAGGAGCTATGGCTACACCTTC. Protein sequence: CASSYRSYGYTF.

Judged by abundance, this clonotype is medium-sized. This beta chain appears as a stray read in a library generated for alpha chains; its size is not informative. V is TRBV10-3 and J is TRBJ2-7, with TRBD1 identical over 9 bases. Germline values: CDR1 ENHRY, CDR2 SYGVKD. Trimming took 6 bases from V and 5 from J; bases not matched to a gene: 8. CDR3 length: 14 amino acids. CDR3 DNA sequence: TGTGCCATCAGGGGACAGGGTGACAGGGACGAGCAGTACTTC. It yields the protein CAIRGQGDRDEQYF.

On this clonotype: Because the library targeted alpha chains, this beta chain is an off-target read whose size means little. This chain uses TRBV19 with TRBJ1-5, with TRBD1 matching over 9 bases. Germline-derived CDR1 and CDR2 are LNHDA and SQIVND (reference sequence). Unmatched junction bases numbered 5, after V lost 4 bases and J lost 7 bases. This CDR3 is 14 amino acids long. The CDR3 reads CASSTTGGNQPQHF. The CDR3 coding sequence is TGTGCCAGTAGTACGACAGGGGGAAACCAGCCCCAGCATTTT.

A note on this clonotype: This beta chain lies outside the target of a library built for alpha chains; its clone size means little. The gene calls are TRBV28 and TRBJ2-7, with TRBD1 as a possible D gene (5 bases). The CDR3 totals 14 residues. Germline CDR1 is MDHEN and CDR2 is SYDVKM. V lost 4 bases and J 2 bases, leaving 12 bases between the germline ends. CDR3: CASSSPPTAYEQYF. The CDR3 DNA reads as TGTGCCAGCAGTTCCCCTCCGACAGCCTACGAGCAGTACTTC.

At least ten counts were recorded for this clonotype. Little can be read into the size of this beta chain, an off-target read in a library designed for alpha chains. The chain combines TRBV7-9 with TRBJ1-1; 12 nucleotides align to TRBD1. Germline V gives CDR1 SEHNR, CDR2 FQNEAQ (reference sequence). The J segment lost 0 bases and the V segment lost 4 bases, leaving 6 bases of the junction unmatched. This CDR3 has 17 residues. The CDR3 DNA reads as TGTGCCAGCAGCTCCGGGACAGGGGGCTCCCTGAACACTGAAGCTTTCTTT. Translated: CASSSGTGGSLNTEAFF.

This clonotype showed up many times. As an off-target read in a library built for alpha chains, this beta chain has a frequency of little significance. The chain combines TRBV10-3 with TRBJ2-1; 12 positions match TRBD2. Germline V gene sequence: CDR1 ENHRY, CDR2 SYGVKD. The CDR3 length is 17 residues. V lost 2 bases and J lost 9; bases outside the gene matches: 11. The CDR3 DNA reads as TGTGCCATCAGTGAGGCTGTCGGGACTAGCGGGTACCTTGAGCAGTTCTTC. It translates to CAISEAVGTSGYLEQFF.

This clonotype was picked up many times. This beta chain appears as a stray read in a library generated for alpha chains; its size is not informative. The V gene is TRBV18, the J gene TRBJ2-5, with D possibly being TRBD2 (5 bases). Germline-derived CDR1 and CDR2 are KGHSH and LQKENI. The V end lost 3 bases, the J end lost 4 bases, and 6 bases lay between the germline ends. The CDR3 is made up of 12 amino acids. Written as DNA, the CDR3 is TGTGCCAGCTCACCGGCGGGAGAGACCCAGTACTTC. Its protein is CASSPAGETQYF. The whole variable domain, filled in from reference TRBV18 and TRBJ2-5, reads NAGVMQNPRHLVRRRGQEARLRCSPMKGHSHVYWYRQLPEEGLKFMVYLQKENIIDESGMPKERFSAEFPKEGPSILRIQQVVRGDSAAYFCASSPAGETQYFGPGTRLLVL.

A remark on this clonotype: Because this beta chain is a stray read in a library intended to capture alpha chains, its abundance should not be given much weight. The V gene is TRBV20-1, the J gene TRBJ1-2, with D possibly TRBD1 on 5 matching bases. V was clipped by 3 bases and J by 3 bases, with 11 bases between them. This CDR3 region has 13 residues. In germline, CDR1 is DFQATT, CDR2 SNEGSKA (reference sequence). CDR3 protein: CSASTRRDYGYTF. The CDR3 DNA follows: TGCAGTGCTAGCACCCGCAGGGACTATGGCTACACCTTC.

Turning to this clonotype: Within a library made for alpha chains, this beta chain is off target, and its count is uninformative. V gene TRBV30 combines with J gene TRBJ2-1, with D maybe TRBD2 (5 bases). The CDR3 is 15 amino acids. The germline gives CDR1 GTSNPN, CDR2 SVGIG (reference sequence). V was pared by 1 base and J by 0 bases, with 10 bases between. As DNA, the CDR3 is TGTGCCTGGAGTGAGATAGCGAGCTCCTACAATGAGCAGTTCTTC. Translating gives CAWSEIASSYNEQFF.

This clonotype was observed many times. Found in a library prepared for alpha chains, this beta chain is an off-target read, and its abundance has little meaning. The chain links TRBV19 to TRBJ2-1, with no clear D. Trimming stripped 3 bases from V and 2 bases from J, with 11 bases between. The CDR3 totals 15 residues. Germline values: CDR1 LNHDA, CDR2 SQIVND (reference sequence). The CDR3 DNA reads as TGTGCCAGTAGTATTGACTCGCACACCTACAATGAGCAGTTCTTC. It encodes CASSIDSHTYNEQFF. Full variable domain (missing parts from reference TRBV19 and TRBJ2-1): DGGITQSPKYLFRKEGQNVTLSCEQNLNHDAMYWYRQDPGQGLRLIYYSQIVNDFQKGDIAEGYSVSREKKESFPLTVTSAQKNPTAFYLCASSIDSHTYNEQFFGPGTRLTVL.

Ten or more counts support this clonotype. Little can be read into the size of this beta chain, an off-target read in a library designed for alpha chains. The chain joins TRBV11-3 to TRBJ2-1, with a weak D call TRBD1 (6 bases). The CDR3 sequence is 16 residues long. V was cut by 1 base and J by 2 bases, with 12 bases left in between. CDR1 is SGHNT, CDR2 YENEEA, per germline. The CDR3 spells CASSLGQGHAYNEQFF. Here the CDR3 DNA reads TGTGCCAGCAGCTTAGGCCAGGGACATGCCTACAATGAGCAGTTCTTC.

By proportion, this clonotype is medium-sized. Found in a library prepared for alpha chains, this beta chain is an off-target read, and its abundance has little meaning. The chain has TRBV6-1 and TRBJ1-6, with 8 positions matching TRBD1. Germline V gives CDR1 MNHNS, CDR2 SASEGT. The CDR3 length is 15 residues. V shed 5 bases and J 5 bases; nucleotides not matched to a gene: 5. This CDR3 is CASSQRGQDNSPLHF. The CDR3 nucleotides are TGTGCCAGCAGTCAGCGGGGACAGGATAATTCACCCCTCCACTTT.

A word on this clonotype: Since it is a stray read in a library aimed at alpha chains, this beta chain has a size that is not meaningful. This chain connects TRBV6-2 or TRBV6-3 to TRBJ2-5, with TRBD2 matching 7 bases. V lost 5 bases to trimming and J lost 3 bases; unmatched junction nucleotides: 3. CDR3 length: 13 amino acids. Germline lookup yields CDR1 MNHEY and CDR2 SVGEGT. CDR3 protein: CASSAAGEETQYF. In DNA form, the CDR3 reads TGTGCCAGCAGTGCCGCGGGGGAAGAGACCCAGTACTTC.

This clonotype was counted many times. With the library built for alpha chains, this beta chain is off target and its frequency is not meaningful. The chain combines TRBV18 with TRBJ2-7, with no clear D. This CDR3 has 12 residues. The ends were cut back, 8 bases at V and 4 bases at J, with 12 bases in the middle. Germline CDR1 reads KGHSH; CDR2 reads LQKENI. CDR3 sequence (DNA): TGTGCCAGCACCCCGACCCCTTACGAGCAGTACTTC. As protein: CASTPTPYEQYF.

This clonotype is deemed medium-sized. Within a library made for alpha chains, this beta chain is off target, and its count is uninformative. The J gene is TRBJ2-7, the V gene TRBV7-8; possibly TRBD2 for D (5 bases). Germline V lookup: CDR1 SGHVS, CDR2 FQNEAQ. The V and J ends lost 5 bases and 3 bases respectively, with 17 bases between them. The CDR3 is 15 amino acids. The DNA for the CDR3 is TGTGCCAGCAGCCCCGAGGACTCCCCGAACTACGAGCAGTACTTC. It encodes CASSPEDSPNYEQYF.

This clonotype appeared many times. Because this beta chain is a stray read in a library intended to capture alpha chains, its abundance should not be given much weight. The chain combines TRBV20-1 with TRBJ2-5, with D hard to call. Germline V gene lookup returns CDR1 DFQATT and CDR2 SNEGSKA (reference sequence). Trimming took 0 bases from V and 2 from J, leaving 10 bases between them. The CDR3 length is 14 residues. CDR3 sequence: CSARDAARQETQYF. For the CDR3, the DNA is TGCAGTGCTAGAGACGCAGCGAGGCAAGAGACCCAGTACTTC.

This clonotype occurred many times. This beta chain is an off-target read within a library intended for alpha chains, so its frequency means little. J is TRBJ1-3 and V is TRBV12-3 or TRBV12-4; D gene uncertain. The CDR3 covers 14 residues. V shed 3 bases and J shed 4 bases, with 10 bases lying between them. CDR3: CASSFSVGGNTIYF. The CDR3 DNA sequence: TGTGCCAGCAGTTTCTCGGTCGGCGGAAACACCATATATTTT.

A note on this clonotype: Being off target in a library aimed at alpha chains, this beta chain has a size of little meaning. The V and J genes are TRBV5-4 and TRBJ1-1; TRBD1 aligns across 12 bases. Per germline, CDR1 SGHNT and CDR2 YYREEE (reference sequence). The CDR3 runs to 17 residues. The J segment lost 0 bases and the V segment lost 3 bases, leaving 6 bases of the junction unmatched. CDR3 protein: CASSSGQGAGMNTEAFF. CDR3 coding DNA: TGTGCCAGCAGCTCGGGACAGGGGGCGGGGATGAACACTGAAGCTTTCTTT.

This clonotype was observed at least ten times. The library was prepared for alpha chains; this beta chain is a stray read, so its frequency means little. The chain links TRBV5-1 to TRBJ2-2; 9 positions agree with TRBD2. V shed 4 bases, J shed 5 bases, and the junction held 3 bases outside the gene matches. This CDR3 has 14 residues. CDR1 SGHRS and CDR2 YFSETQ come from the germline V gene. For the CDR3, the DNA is TGCGCCAGCAGCGGGCTAGCGGGGACCGGGGAGCTGTTTTTT. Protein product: CASSGLAGTGELFF. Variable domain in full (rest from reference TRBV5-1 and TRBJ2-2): KAGVTQTPRYLIKTRGQQVTLSCSPISGHRSVSWYQQTPGQGLQFLFEYFSETQRNKGNFPGRFSGRQFSNSRSEMNVSTLELGDSALYLCASSGLAGTGELFFGEGSRLTVL.

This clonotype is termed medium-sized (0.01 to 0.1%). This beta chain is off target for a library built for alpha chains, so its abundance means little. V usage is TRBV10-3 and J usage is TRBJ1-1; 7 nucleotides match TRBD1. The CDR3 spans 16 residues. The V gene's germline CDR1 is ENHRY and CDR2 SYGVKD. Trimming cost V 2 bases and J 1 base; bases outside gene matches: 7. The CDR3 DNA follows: TGTGCCATCAGTGAGGGGACCGGGACAGAGAACACTGAAGCTTTCTTT. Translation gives CAISEGTGTENTEAFF.

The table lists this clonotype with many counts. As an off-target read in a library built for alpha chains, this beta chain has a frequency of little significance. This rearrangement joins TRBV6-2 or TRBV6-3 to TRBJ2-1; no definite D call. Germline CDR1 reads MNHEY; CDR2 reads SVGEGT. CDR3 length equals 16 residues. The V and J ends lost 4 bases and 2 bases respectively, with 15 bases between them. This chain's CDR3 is CASSFPTGLPYNEQFF. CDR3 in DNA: TGTGCCAGCAGTTTCCCCACGGGCTTACCCTACAATGAGCAGTTCTTC.

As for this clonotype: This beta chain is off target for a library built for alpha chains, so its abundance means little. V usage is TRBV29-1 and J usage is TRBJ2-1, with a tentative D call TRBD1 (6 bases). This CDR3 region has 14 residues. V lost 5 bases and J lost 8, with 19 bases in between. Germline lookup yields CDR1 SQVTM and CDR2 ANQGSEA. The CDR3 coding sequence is TGCAGCGTTTCTGGACAGTCGATCGGCTATGAGCAGTTCTTC. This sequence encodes CSVSGQSIGYEQFF.

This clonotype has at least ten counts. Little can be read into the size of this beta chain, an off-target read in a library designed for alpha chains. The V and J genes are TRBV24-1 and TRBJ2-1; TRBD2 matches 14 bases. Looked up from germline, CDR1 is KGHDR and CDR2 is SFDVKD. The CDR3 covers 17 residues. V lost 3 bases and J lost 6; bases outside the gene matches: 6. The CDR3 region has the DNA TGTGCCACCAGTGATCGTGTGGGACTAGCGGGAGTCAATGAGCAGTTCTTC. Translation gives CATSDRVGLAGVNEQFF.

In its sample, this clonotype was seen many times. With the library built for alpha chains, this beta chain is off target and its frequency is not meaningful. In nucleotides, the CDR3 is TGTGCCACCCACAGACAGCAAACGGGTGAAAAACTGTTTTTT. It specifies CATHRQQTGEKLFF. This sequence joins TRBV28 and TRBJ1-4; the D gene is possibly TRBD1 (5 bases). CDR3 length: 14 amino acids. V dropped 10 bases and J dropped 7 bases, with 19 bases sitting between them. Germline loops: CDR1 MDHEN, CDR2 SYDVKM.

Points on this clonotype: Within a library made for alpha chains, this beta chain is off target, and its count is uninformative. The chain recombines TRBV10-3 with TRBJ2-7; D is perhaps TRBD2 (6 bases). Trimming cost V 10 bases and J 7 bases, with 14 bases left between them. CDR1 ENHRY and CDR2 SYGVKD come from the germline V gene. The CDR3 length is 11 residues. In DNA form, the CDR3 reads TGTGCCACCGGATTGACTAGTGAGCAGTACTTC. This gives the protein CATGLTSEQYF.

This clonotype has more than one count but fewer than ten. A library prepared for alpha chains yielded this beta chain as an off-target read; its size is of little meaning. The CDR3: CASSMERGTEAFF. The CDR3 coding sequence is TGTGCCAGTAGTATGGAAAGGGGCACTGAAGCTTTCTTT. V usage is TRBV19 and J usage is TRBJ1-1; D is possibly TRBD1 (5 bases). Looked up from germline, CDR1 is LNHDA and CDR2 is SQIVND (reference sequence). Trimming left V 3 bases short and J 4 bases short, with 9 bases between. This CDR3 is 13 amino acids long.

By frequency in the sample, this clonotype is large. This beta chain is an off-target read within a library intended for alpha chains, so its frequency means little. The CDR3 protein is CATSGYLRDSQDTQYF. CDR3 bases: TGTGCCACCAGCGGGTACTTACGGGACTCACAGGATACGCAGTATTTT. The V call is TRBV15, the J call TRBJ2-3; D perhaps matches TRBD2 (6 bases). Germline CDR1 reads LNHNV; CDR2 reads YYDKDF (reference sequence). The V end lost 5 bases, the J end lost 6 bases, and 21 bases lay between the germline ends. The CDR3 has 16 residues.

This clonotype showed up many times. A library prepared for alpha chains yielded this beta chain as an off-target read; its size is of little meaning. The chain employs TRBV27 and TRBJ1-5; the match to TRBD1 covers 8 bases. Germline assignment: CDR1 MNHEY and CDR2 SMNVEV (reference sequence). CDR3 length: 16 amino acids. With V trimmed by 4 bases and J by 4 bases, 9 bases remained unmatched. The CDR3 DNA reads TGTGCCAGCAGTTCTCAGGGGGCGACCCTAAATCAGCCCCAGCATTTT. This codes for CASSSQGATLNQPQHF.